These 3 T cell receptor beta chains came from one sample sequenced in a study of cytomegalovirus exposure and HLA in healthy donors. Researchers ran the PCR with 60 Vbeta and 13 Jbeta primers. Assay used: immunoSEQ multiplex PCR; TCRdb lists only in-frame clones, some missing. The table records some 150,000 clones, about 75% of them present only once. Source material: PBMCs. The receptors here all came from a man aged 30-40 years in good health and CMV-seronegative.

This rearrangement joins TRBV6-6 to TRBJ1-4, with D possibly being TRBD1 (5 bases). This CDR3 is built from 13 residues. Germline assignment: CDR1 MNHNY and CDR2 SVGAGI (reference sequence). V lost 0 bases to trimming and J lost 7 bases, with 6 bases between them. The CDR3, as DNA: TGTGCCAGCAGTTACTCGGGGGGTGAAAAACTGTTTTTT. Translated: CASSYSGGEKLFF.

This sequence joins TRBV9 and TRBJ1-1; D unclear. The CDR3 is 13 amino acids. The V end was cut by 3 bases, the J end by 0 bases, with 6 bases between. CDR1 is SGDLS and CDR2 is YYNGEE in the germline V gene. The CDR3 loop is CASSADMNTEAFF. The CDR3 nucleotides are TGTGCCAGCAGCGCAGACATGAACACTGAAGCTTTCTTT.

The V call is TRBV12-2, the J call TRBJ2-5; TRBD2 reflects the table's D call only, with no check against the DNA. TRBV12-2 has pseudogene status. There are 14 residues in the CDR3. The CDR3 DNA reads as TGTGCAAGTCGCTTAGCTCGCGGCTCGGAGACCCAGTACTTC. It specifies CASRLARGSETQYF.